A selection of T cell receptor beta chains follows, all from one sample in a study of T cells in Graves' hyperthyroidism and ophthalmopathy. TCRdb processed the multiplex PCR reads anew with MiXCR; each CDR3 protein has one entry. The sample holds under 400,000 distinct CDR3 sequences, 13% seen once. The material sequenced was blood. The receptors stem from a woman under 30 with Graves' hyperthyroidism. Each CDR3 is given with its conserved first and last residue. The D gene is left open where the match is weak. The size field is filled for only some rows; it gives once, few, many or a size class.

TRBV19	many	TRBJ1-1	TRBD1	TGTGCCAGTAGCACACGACAGGGGGACACTGAAGCTTTCTTT	CASSTRQGDTEAFF
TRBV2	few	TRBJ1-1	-	TGTGCCAGCAAGGGAAGTACTGAAGCTTTCTTT	CASKGSTEAFF
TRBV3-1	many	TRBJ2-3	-	TGTGCCAGCAGCCTAAGACTCCCCCCGGATACGCAGTATTTT	CASSLRLPPDTQYF
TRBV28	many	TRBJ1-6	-	TGTGCCACTACCCGGGGTTACAATTCACCCCTCCACTTT	CATTRGYNSPLHF
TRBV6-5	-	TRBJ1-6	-	TGTGCCAGCAGTTACAAGAACCCCAGGCGGGGGTCCTATAATTCACCCCTCCACTTT	CASSYKNPRRGSYNSPLHF
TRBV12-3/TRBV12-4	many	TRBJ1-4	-	TGTGCCAGCAGTTTGGCCTGGGGGGAAAAACTGTTTTTT	CASSLAWGEKLFF
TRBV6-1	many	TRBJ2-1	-	TGTGCCAGCACTCGGAGGGGATATGACAATGAGCAGTTCTTC	CASTRRGYDNEQFF
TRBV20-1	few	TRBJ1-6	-	TGCAGTGCTGGCCGGGCCGTAAATTCACCCCTCCACTTT	CSAGRAVNSPLHF
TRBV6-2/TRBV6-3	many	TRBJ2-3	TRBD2	TGTGCCAGCACCAGGGGCTCCTCTAGCGGGACTTTCACAGATACGCAGTATTTT	CASTRGSSSGTFTDTQYF
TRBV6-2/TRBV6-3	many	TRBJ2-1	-	TGTGCCAGCAGTTACTCGACGCGGGTGAGCTCCTACAATGAGCAGTTCTTC	CASSYSTRVSSYNEQFF
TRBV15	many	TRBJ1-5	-	TGTGCCACCAGCATCCTCTCCGGCAATCAGCCCCAGCATTTT	CATSILSGNQPQHF
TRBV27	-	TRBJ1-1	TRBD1	TGTGCCAGTGATCCTACAGGGGGCTTCGAGGAGGGTTACACTGAAGCTTTCTTT	CASDPTGGFEEGYTEAFF
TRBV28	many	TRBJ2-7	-	TGTGCCAGCAGTTTCGAGCGCACCTACGAGCAGTACTTC	CASSFERTYEQYF
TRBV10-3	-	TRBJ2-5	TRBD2	TGTGCCATCAGTCTTCTTTTAGCGGGGGGGCGAGGAGAGGCCCAGTACTTC	CAISLLLAGGRGEAQYF
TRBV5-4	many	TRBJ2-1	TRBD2	TGTGCCAGCAGTTTGGGACTACCTCCCTACAATGAGCAGTTCTTC	CASSLGLPPYNEQFF
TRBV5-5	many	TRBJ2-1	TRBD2	TGTGCCAGCAGCTTACCCGGACTAGCGGGAGTCGGTGAGCAGTTCTTC	CASSLPGLAGVGEQFF
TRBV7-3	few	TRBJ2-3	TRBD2	TGTGCCAGCAGCCTTACTAGCGGGTTCACAGATACGCAGTATTTT	CASSLTSGFTDTQYF
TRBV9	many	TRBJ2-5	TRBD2	TGTGCCAGCAGCGACCAGAGTCTAGCGGGAGGGGAAGAGACCCAGTACTTC	CASSDQSLAGGEETQYF
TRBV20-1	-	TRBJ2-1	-	TGCAGTGCTAGGAAGGCGGGGGCCCCACATGAGCAGTTCTTC	CSARKAGAPHEQFF
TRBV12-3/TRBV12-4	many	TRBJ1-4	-	TGTGCCAGCAACCAGGGAGGGGAGGATGAAAAACTGTTTTTT	CASNQGGEDEKLFF
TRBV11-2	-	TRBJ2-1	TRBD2	TGTGCCAGCAGCTTCTCGTCTGTGCCCTTCTCGGGAGGGCGGAATGAGCAGTTCTTC	CASSFSSVPFSGGRNEQFF
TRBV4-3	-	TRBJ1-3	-	TGCGCCAGCAGCCAAGATCGTTTCGGGGGGGTGGATGGAAACACCATATATTTT	CASSQDRFGGVDGNTIYF
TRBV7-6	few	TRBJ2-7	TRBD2	TGTGCCAGCAGCCCTATATTACAGCTAGCGGGAGTGGTTGAGCAGTACTTC	CASSPILQLAGVVEQYF
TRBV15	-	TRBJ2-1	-	TGTGCCACCAGCCGAGACGGCGGCTGGTACAATGAGCAGTTCTTC	CATSRDGGWYNEQFF
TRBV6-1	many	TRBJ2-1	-	TGTGCCAGCAGAACCGGGTCTTCCAATGAGCAGTTCTTC	CASRTGSSNEQFF
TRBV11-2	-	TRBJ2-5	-	TGTGCCAGCAGCTCCTTAGGGGGGGCCCAAGAGACCCAGTACTTC	CASSSLGGAQETQYF
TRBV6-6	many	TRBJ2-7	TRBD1	TGTGCCAGCAGTTACCACGGGACAGCCTCCTACGAGCAGTACTTC	CASSYHGTASYEQYF
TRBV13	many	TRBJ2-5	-	TGTGCCAGCTCGGGGGACCAAGAGACCCAGTACTTC	CASSGDQETQYF
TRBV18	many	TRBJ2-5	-	TGTGCCAGCTCATTCGGGTCCTCGCAAGAGACCCAGTACTTC	CASSFGSSQETQYF
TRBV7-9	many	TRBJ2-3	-	TGTGCCAGCAGCTCGGGATCCAGCACAGATACGCAGTATTTT	CASSSGSSTDTQYF
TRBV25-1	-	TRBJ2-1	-	TGTGCCAGCAGTGCGAGGGGGGGCAGGGGGGAGCAGTTCTTC	CASSARGGRGEQFF
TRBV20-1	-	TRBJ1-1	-	TGCAGTGCTAGAGATCCTGGGGACTCCTCTATGAACACTGAAGCTTTCTTT	CSARDPGDSSMNTEAFF
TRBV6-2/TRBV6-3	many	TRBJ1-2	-	TGTGCCAGCAGTTACTCGGACGGGAGCGGCTACACCTTC	CASSYSDGSGYTF
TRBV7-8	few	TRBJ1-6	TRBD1	TGTGCCAGCAGCTCCGATGAGTGGTACAGGGGTTCACCCCTCCACTTT	CASSSDEWYRGSPLHF
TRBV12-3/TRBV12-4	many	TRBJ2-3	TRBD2	TGTGCCAGCAGTAAGGAATCGGTGGCCAGCGGGGGGATCAATACGCAGTATTTT	CASSKESVASGGINTQYF
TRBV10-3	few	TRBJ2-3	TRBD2	TGTGCCATCCACAACGATAGCGGGATGGGCACAGATACGCAGTATTTT	CAIHNDSGMGTDTQYF
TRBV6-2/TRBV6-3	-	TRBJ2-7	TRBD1	TGTGCCAGCAGTTACGACAGGGGCTATCGGGAGCAGTACTTC	CASSYDRGYREQYF
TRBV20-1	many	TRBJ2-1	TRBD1	TGCAGTGTGACGCAGGGGGCAGAGTACAATGAGCAGTTCTTC	CSVTQGAEYNEQFF
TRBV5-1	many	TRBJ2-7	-	TGCGCCAGCATCCCCGGGGGCGGGGGAGCCTACGAGCAGTACTTC	CASIPGGGGAYEQYF
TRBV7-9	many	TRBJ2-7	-	TGTGCCAGCAGCCTGGGACAGCTGATCGGGGGGCACTACTACGAGCAGTACTTC	CASSLGQLIGGHYYEQYF
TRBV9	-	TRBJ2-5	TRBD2	TGTGCCAGCAGCGTAGCTAAGAGGCGGGGGACTGTCCAAGAGACCCAGTACTTC	CASSVAKRRGTVQETQYF